This T cell receptor beta chain was profiled in a study of CD8 T cells in ankylosing spondylitis. Study results and limitations: In ankylosing spondylitis blood, a motif of roughly eight highly homologous TCR beta variants appeared characteristic. Researchers report that disease-linked clones proved CD8+ and relatively rare in peripheral blood. Earlier studies detected some motif variants in reactive arthritis synovial fluid and blood.

The J segment lost 2 bases and the V segment lost 1 base, leaving 3 bases of the junction unmatched. Germline-derived CDR1 and CDR2 are SGHTA and FQGNSA. The CDR3 consists of 15 residues. In this sample, this clonotype turned up a few times. No antigen is known for it. 5'-RACE, quantitative and with molecular barcodes, yielded the TCR beta libraries. TCRdb passed the 5' RACE reads through MiXCR, listing each CDR3 protein once. The data show roughly 230,000 distinct CDR3 sequences, with about 18% seen just once and approximately 32% held by the top ten. Sequencing was carried out using blood, either unsorted or a sorted T cell fraction (not recorded which). This clonotype was obtained from a male donor with ankylosing spondylitis or in good health (not recorded which). The chain couples TRBV7-2 to TRBJ2-3, with 7 bases aligning to TRBD2. The CDR3 sequence is CASSLVGGATDTQYF. In nucleotides, the CDR3 is TGTGCCAGCAGCTTAGTGGGAGGGGCCACAGATACGCAGTATTTT.